This is a list of T cell receptor beta chains from one sample in a study of cytomegalovirus exposure and HLA in healthy donors. The assay was immunoSEQ multiplex PCR, and TCRdb's table has in-frame clones only and misses some. The sample includes 200,000 to 300,000 clones, about 90% of them seen just once. The sequenced sample was PBMCs. These receptors were taken from a woman under 40 in good health and CMV-seronegative. Each CDR3 is given with its conserved first and last residue. D genes are given only for firm matches. Clone size is stated in some rows and not others, as once, few, many or a class when expanded.

abundance: -; j_gene: TRBJ2-1; v_gene: TRBV5-6; d_gene: -; CDR3aa: CASSLALHEQFF; CDR3nt: TGTGCCAGCAGCTTGGCCCTTCATGAGCAGTTCTTC
abundance: -; j_gene: TRBJ1-4; v_gene: TRBV9; d_gene: TRBD1; CDR3aa: CASSVQGAGEKLFF; CDR3nt: TGTGCCAGCAGCGTACAGGGGGCGGGTGAAAAACTGTTTTTT
abundance: -; j_gene: TRBJ2-7; v_gene: TRBV11-2; d_gene: -; CDR3aa: CASSTPYEQYF; CDR3nt: TGTGCCAGCAGCACCCCCTACGAGCAGTACTTC
abundance: -; j_gene: TRBJ1-2; v_gene: TRBV6-5; d_gene: TRBD1; CDR3aa: CASSQDRIYGYTF; CDR3nt: TGTGCCAGCAGTCAGGACAGGATCTATGGCTACACCTTC
abundance: -; j_gene: TRBJ2-5; v_gene: TRBV6-5; d_gene: TRBD2; CDR3aa: CASSSGTTVGETQYF; CDR3nt: TGTGCCAGCAGTTCGGGGACTACTGTGGGGGAGACCCAGTACTTC
abundance: -; j_gene: TRBJ1-1; v_gene: TRBV30; d_gene: -; CDR3aa: CAWRGFSELPTEAFF; CDR3nt: TGTGCCTGGAGGGGGTTCTCAGAATTACCCACTGAAGCTTTCTTT
abundance: -; j_gene: TRBJ1-2; v_gene: TRBV28; d_gene: -; CDR3aa: CASSLYREGRGYTF; CDR3nt: TGTGCCAGCAGTCTGTACAGGGAGGGGAGAGGCTACACCTTC
abundance: -; j_gene: TRBJ2-1; v_gene: TRBV30; d_gene: -; CDR3aa: CAWSAGTSFINEQFF; CDR3nt: TGTGCCTGGAGTGCCGGGACTTCCTTCATCAATGAGCAGTTCTTC
abundance: -; j_gene: TRBJ1-1; v_gene: TRBV9; d_gene: -; CDR3aa: CASSVVRGSHTEAFF; CDR3nt: TGTGCCAGCAGCGTAGTGAGGGGGAGCCACACTGAAGCTTTCTTT
abundance: -; j_gene: TRBJ2-7; v_gene: TRBV7-2; d_gene: -; CDR3aa: CASSLAVDWEQYF; CDR3nt: TGTGCCAGCAGCTTAGCAGTCGATTGGGAGCAGTACTTC
abundance: -; j_gene: TRBJ2-7; v_gene: TRBV5-8; d_gene: -; CDR3aa: CASSLPLGLTYEQYF; CDR3nt: TGTGCCAGCAGCTTGCCTTTAGGGCTTACCTACGAGCAGTACTTC
abundance: -; j_gene: TRBJ1-5; v_gene: TRBV28; d_gene: -; CDR3aa: CASRGGVQPQHF; CDR3nt: TGTGCCAGCAGGGGAGGGGTTCAGCCCCAGCATTTT
abundance: -; j_gene: TRBJ2-1; v_gene: TRBV7-3; d_gene: -; CDR3aa: CASSPSTGHNEQFF; CDR3nt: TGTGCCAGCAGCCCCTCCACAGGACACAATGAGCAGTTCTTC
abundance: -; j_gene: TRBJ2-1; v_gene: TRBV10-3; d_gene: TRBD2; CDR3aa: CATHPGTSRNNEQFF; CDR3nt: TGTGCCACCCATCCCGGGACTAGCCGAAACAATGAGCAGTTCTTC
abundance: -; j_gene: TRBJ1-3; v_gene: TRBV6-1; d_gene: TRBD1; CDR3aa: CASRAQGASGNTIYF; CDR3nt: TGTGCCAGCAGAGCTCAGGGGGCGTCTGGAAACACCATATATTTT
abundance: once; j_gene: TRBJ1-1; v_gene: TRBV7-8; d_gene: TRBD1; CDR3aa: CASSSSTGRYTEAFF; CDR3nt: TGTGCCAGCAGCTCTTCGACAGGGAGGTATACTGAAGCTTTCTTT
abundance: -; j_gene: TRBJ1-1; v_gene: TRBV5-6; d_gene: -; CDR3aa: CASSSISGGEGATEAFF; CDR3nt: TGTGCCAGCAGCTCCATAAGCGGGGGCGAAGGGGCCACTGAAGCTTTCTTT
abundance: -; j_gene: TRBJ2-7; v_gene: TRBV6-5; d_gene: -; CDR3aa: CASSRLRGDEQYF; CDR3nt: TGTGCCAGCAGTAGGCTGCGGGGTGACGAGCAGTACTTC
abundance: -; j_gene: TRBJ1-2; v_gene: TRBV28; d_gene: -; CDR3aa: CASSSFLFQDSLPPNYGYTF; CDR3nt: TGTGCCAGCAGTAGTTTTCTGTTTCAGGATTCCCTCCCTCCAAACTATGGCTACACCTTC
abundance: -; j_gene: TRBJ2-7; v_gene: TRBV9; d_gene: -; CDR3aa: CASSPLSGEAQYF; CDR3nt: TGTGCCAGCAGCCCACTGAGTGGGGAGGCGCAGTACTTC
abundance: -; j_gene: TRBJ2-5; v_gene: TRBV29-1; d_gene: -; CDR3aa: CSVALSQETQYF; CDR3nt: TGCAGCGTTGCTCTCTCCCAAGAGACCCAGTACTTC
abundance: -; j_gene: TRBJ2-3; v_gene: TRBV29-1; d_gene: TRBD1; CDR3aa: CSAHRGPRTDTQYF; CDR3nt: TGCAGCGCACACAGGGGGCCCCGCACAGATACGCAGTATTTT
abundance: -; j_gene: TRBJ2-2; v_gene: TRBV7-3; d_gene: TRBD1; CDR3aa: CASSYGQGHGELFF; CDR3nt: TGTGCCAGCAGCTACGGACAGGGTCACGGGGAGCTGTTTTTT
abundance: few; j_gene: TRBJ1-1; v_gene: TRBV28; d_gene: -; CDR3aa: CASSSPSTEAFF; CDR3nt: TGTGCCAGCAGTTCACCGTCTACTGAAGCTTTCTTT
abundance: -; j_gene: TRBJ2-1; v_gene: TRBV27; d_gene: TRBD2; CDR3aa: CASRQTSGSSYNEQFF; CDR3nt: TGTGCCAGCAGGCAAACTAGCGGAAGCTCCTACAATGAGCAGTTCTTC
abundance: -; j_gene: TRBJ1-2; v_gene: TRBV5-1; d_gene: TRBD1; CDR3aa: CASSFRTGEDGYTF; CDR3nt: TGCGCCAGCAGCTTCCGGACAGGGGAGGACGGCTACACCTTC
abundance: once; j_gene: TRBJ2-7; v_gene: TRBV13; d_gene: -; CDR3aa: CASSLEHEQYF; CDR3nt: TGTGCCAGCAGCTTAGAGCACGAGCAGTACTTC
abundance: -; j_gene: TRBJ2-7; v_gene: TRBV7-9; d_gene: TRBD2; CDR3aa: CASSPAGGYEQYF; CDR3nt: TGTGCCAGCAGCCCAGCGGGGGGCTACGAGCAGTACTTC
abundance: -; j_gene: TRBJ2-7; v_gene: TRBV29-1; d_gene: TRBD1; CDR3aa: CSVTPGQGNYEQYF; CDR3nt: TGCAGCGTCACTCCGGGACAGGGTAACTACGAGCAGTACTTC
abundance: -; j_gene: TRBJ2-5; v_gene: TRBV27; d_gene: -; CDR3aa: CASSLSGNGETQYF; CDR3nt: TGTGCCAGCAGTTTATCAGGGAATGGGGAGACCCAGTACTTC
abundance: -; j_gene: TRBJ2-1; v_gene: TRBV30; d_gene: -; CDR3aa: CAWSDRAGTHDNEQFF; CDR3nt: TGTGCCTGGAGTGACAGAGCCGGGACACACGACAATGAGCAGTTCTTC
abundance: -; j_gene: TRBJ2-2; v_gene: TRBV6-1; d_gene: -; CDR3aa: CASSELRDTGELFF; CDR3nt: TGTGCCAGCAGTGAATTGAGGGACACCGGGGAGCTGTTTTTT
abundance: -; j_gene: TRBJ2-1; v_gene: TRBV30; d_gene: -; CDR3aa: CAWSVPVFAESSYNEQFF; CDR3nt: TGTGCCTGGAGTGTACCCGTGTTTGCAGAGAGCTCCTACAATGAGCAGTTCTTC
abundance: -; j_gene: TRBJ2-7; v_gene: TRBV7-3; d_gene: TRBD1; CDR3aa: CASSQGGGYEQYF; CDR3nt: TGTGCCAGCAGCCAAGGGGGCGGTTACGAGCAGTACTTC
abundance: once; j_gene: TRBJ2-7; v_gene: TRBV7-2; d_gene: TRBD2; CDR3aa: CASSLKREGLVVREQYF; CDR3nt: TGTGCCAGCAGCTTAAAGCGGGAGGGCTTGGTAGTACGCGAGCAGTACTTC